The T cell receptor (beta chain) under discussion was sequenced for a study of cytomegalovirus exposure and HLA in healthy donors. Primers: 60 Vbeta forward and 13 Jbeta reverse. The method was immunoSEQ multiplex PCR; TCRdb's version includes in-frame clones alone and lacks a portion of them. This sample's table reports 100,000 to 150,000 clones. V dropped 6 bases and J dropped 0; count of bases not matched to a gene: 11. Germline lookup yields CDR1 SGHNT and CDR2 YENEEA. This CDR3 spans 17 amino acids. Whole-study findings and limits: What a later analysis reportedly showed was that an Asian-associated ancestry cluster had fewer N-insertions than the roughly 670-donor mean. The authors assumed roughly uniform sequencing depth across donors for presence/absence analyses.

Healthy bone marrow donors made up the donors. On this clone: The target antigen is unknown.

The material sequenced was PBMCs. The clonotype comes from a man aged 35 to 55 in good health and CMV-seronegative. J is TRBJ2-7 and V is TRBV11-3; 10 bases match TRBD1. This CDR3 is CASSTGTGAIYSYEQYF. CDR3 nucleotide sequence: TGTGCCAGCAGTACCGGGACAGGGGCCATTTACTCCTACGAGCAGTACTTC.